Below are 12 T cell receptor beta chains sequenced from a single sample in a study of cytomegalovirus exposure and HLA in healthy donors. Primers for the PCR totalled 60 Vbeta and 13 Jbeta. The table came from immunoSEQ multiplex PCR; TCRdb's copy has only in-frame clones and leaves some out. Here the sample spans roughly 130,000 clones, around 86% being singletons. Sequencing was performed on PBMCs. All receptors come from a man aged 25 to 40 in good health and CMV-seronegative.

This clone appeared a single time. The rearrangement uses TRBV27 and TRBJ1-1; possible D gene TRBD1, 6 bases. The germline V and J ends were trimmed by 0 bases and 9 bases, with 8 bases remaining between them. Looked up from germline, CDR1 is MNHEY and CDR2 is SMNVEV (reference sequence). The CDR3 is 12 amino acids. The CDR3: CASSLSGGQAFF. The CDR3 DNA is TGTGCCAGCAGTTTATCGGGGGGGCAAGCTTTCTTT.

The rearrangement uses TRBV5-4 and TRBJ2-1; TRBD2 aligns across 10 bases. The trim removed 0 bases at V and 6 bases at J, leaving 6 bases unmatched. The CDR3 is made up of 16 amino acids. Germline CDR1 and CDR2: SGHNT and YYREEE (reference sequence). CDR3 DNA: TGTGCCAGCAGCTTGGGGGCCAGCGGGGGGGCCAATGAGCAGTTCTTC. Translated, it gives CASSLGASGGANEQFF.

This clone was counted once. The chain links TRBV20-1 to TRBJ1-1; 9 bases align to TRBD1. CDR3 size: 11 residues. CDR1 and CDR2 from the germline V gene are DFQATT and SNEGSKA (reference sequence). V shed 6 bases and J 11 bases; nucleotides not matched to a gene: 7. CDR3 coding DNA: TGCAGTGCCTTACAGGGGGCGCAGGCTTTCTTT. It codes for CSALQGAQAFF.

Only one count was recorded for this clone. The rearrangement links TRBV7-9 to TRBJ2-1, with D tentatively TRBD1 (5 bases). Looked up from germline, CDR1 is SEHNR and CDR2 is FQNEAQ (reference sequence). This CDR3 contains 15 residues. Trimming cost V 3 bases and J 5 bases, with 14 bases left between them. CDR3 region: CASSFLRTSNNEQFF. CDR3 DNA sequence: TGTGCCAGCAGCTTCCTCCGGACAAGTAACAATGAGCAGTTCTTC. The variable domain in full, with the rest retrieved from reference TRBV7-9 and TRBJ2-1, is DTGVSQNPRHKITKRGQNVTFRCDPISEHNRLYWYRQTLGQGPEFLTYFQNEAQLEKSRLLSDRFSAERPKGSFSTLEIQRTEQGDSAMYLCASSFLRTSNNEQFFGPGTRLTVL.

This chain links TRBV19 with TRBJ2-5, with a tentative D call TRBD1 (6 bases). The V gene's germline CDR1 is LNHDA and CDR2 SQIVND (reference sequence). This CDR3 contains 12 residues. Trimming left V 7 bases short and J 6 bases short, with 12 bases between. The CDR3: CASMEQGKTQYF. The CDR3 nucleotides are TGTGCCAGTATGGAACAGGGAAAGACCCAGTACTTC.

CDR3 region: CASSYTGVTGELFF. The CDR3 DNA is TGTGCCAGCAGTTATACCGGGGTCACCGGGGAGCTGTTTTTT. This rearrangement joins TRBV6-5 to TRBJ2-2; the D gene is possibly TRBD2 (5 bases). The germline V gene encodes CDR1 MNHEY and CDR2 SVGAGI. The CDR3 covers 14 residues. V was trimmed by 3 bases and J by 4 bases, leaving 9 bases between them.

The chain couples TRBV6-5 to TRBJ2-7, with D unclear. Germline V gene lookup returns CDR1 MNHEY and CDR2 SVGAGI. The V end lost 5 bases, the J end lost 5 bases, and 16 bases lay between the germline ends. This CDR3 contains 14 residues. The CDR3 region is CASSAASFLNEQYF. The CDR3 DNA reads TGTGCCAGCAGTGCGGCGAGCTTCCTAAACGAGCAGTACTTC.

The chain links TRBV9 to TRBJ2-3; 7 nucleotides agree with TRBD2. This CDR3 region has 15 residues. J was trimmed by 1 base and V by 0 bases; bases with no gene match: 2. Germline assignment: CDR1 SGDLS and CDR2 YYNGEE. This CDR3 reads CASSVASGGTDTQYF. The CDR3 DNA reads as TGTGCCAGCAGCGTAGCCAGCGGGGGCACAGATACGCAGTATTTT.

The rearrangement uses TRBV5-1 and TRBJ2-5; 9 nucleotides align to TRBD2. The J call may be wrong; the DNA end is better matched by TRBJ2-7. The CDR3 runs 17 residues. Germline CDR1 reads SGHRS; CDR2 reads YFSETQ. The DNA of the CDR3 is TGCGCCAGCAGCTACTCGGGCGGGGGGGCTTACTCCTACGAGCAGTACTTC. Its protein product is CASSYSGGGAYSYEQYF.

The J gene is TRBJ1-5, the V gene TRBV27; D unresolved. The CDR3 has 15 amino acids. The V end was cut by 6 bases, the J end by 0 bases, with 12 bases between. Germline V gene sequence: CDR1 MNHEY, CDR2 SMNVEV (reference sequence). For the CDR3, the DNA is TGTGCCAGCAGCTTGGGCCCCCATAGCAATCAGCCCCAGCATTTT. It yields the protein CASSLGPHSNQPQHF.

V is TRBV6-6 and J is TRBJ2-2; D unclear. The CDR3 loop spans 16 amino acids. The germline V and J ends were trimmed by 0 bases and 6 bases, with 14 bases remaining between them. Germline V gene lookup returns CDR1 MNHNY and CDR2 SVGAGI (reference sequence). CDR3 amino acids: CASSYSFPEVAGELFF. CDR3 sequence (DNA): TGTGCCAGCAGTTACTCTTTCCCTGAGGTGGCCGGGGAGCTGTTTTTT.

The chain links TRBV7-9 to TRBJ2-5; 7 bases map to TRBD1. With V trimmed by 2 bases and J by 2 bases, 2 bases remained unmatched. The germline CDR1 and CDR2 sequences are SEHNR and FQNEAQ (reference sequence). The CDR3 has 14 residues. The CDR3 reads CASSLSQGQETQYF. For the CDR3, the DNA is TGTGCCAGCAGCTTATCACAGGGGCAAGAGACCCAGTACTTC.